The clone carrying this T cell receptor beta chain was counted ten times or more. Its target is not known. The data belong to a study of T cells in Graves' hyperthyroidism and ophthalmopathy. Study observations and caveats: The model forecast ophthalmopathy, anticipating it by a median around 6.5 months before onset.

Template material for amplifying TCR beta CDR3 regions consisted of RNA transcripts. The primer set for the first-round RT-PCR of the TCR CDR3 was HTBI. One entry per CDR3 protein, called by TCRdb with MiXCR from the multiplex PCR reads. The data show about 380,000 distinct CDR3 sequences, about 15% seen once. This CDR3 spans 12 amino acids. Germline CDR1 and CDR2: MNHEY and SVGEGT. V lost 7 bases and J lost 3, with 10 bases in between. The study enrolled patients aged 18 to 65 with newly diagnosed hyperthyroidism of under 2 months' duration. The PBMCs were taken from over 9.5 ml of fresh peripheral blood.

This chain uses TRBV6-2 or TRBV6-3 with TRBJ2-7; tentatively, D is TRBD2 (5 bases). Sequencing input: blood. The sequence was collected from a woman aged 55-70 years with Graves' hyperthyroidism. CDR3 nucleotides: TGTGCCAGCACTAGCAGCCACTACGAGCAGTACTTC. It specifies CASTSSHYEQYF.